This T cell receptor beta chain was documented in a study of T cell repertoires and HLA-DP antigens. Looking at the study overall: Transduced HeLa cells presented HLA-DP to CD4+ T cells.

Assay used: immunoSEQ multiplex PCR; TCRdb lists only in-frame clones, some missing. Of about 89,000 clones in the sample, roughly 86% were seen once. This clone was observed once. Antigen specificity is unknown. The germline V and J ends were trimmed by 3 bases and 2 bases, with 10 bases remaining between them. The CDR3 covers 15 residues. The germline gives CDR1 MNHNS, CDR2 SASEGT. This chain connects TRBV6-1 to TRBJ1-4, with D unresolved. Specimen: CD4+ T cells from PBMCs. This TCR derives from a man aged 50 or older in good health and CMV-seronegative. CDR3 in amino acids: CASSDPTTTNEKLFF. CDR3 bases: TGTGCCAGCAGTGACCCGACAACCACTAATGAAAAACTGTTTTTT.